This T cell receptor (beta chain) was observed in a study of radiotherapy plus CTLA-4 blockade in lung cancer. CDR3 size: 11 residues. The V end lost 7 bases, the J end lost 5 bases, and 7 bases lay between the germline ends. Germline V gene sequence: CDR1 MGHDK, CDR2 SYGVNS. Sequencing was performed with immunoSEQ multiplex PCR; in TCRdb, only in-frame clones are kept and a portion is missing. The sample includes 90,000 to 95,000 clones, about 80% of them seen just once. Study-level results: Dynamics of early blood T cell clones, together with interferon-beta, were reportedly the best predictors of response. Clones of tumor-derived TCRs expanded in blood after radiotherapy plus ipilimumab.

For this clone: Its specificity is not known.

The source was peripheral blood, collected from a patient treated with radiotherapy plus ipilimumab. The V call is TRBV25-1, the J call TRBJ2-3; a weak D match, TRBD2 (5 bases). The receptor's source is a human donor with non-small cell lung cancer who had stable disease on radiotherapy plus ipilimumab. Here the CDR3 DNA reads TGTGCCAGCACCGAGGGAGATACGCAGTATTTT. It specifies CASTEGDTQYF.